The 31 T cell receptor beta chains presented below share a single source sample, sequenced in a study of CD8+ T cells in alopecia areata. The treatment is: oral pan-JAK inhibitor, 5-10 mg twice daily. Extracted RNA was reverse transcribed into cDNA, the sequencing template. Profiling relied on immunoSEQ multiplex PCR, and the TCRdb table lists in-frame clones only, not all of them. The sample records tens of thousands of clones, roughly 89% being singletons. The sample consisted of CD8+ T cells sorted from blood, taken at week 24, from a patient treated with tofacitinib. Receptor source: a human donor with alopecia areata.

The gene calls are TRBV7-2 and TRBJ2-1, with 9 bases aligning to TRBD2. CDR1 and CDR2 (germline): SGHTA, FQGNSA. The V and J ends lost 2 bases and 8 bases, in that order; junction bases with no gene match: 7. CDR3 length: 15 residues. CDR3 loop: CASSLLAGPYDEQFF. CDR3 nucleotides: TGTGCCAGCAGCTTACTAGCGGGGCCGTACGATGAGCAGTTCTTC. Drawing the rest from reference TRBV7-2 and TRBJ2-1, the complete variable domain is GAGVSQSPSNKVTEKGKDVELRCDPISGHTALYWYRQSLGQGLEFLIYFQGNSAPDKSGLPSDRFSAERTGGSVSTLTIQRTQQEDSAVYLCASSLLAGPYDEQFFGPGTRLTVL.

The genes are TRBV30 and TRBJ1-1, with a possible D match to TRBD1 (5 bases). V dropped 3 bases and J dropped 6 bases, with 11 bases sitting between them. CDR3 length equals 12 residues. Germline CDR1 reads GTSNPN; CDR2 reads SVGIG (reference sequence). The CDR3, as DNA: TGTGCCTGGAGGGGGGGGTGGGCTGAAGCTTTCTTT. Its protein product is CAWRGGWAEAFF.

This chain links TRBV7-2 with TRBJ2-3; D unresolved. This CDR3 spans 12 amino acids. The ends were cut back, 4 bases at V and 6 bases at J, with 8 bases in the middle. CDR1 is SGHTA, CDR2 FQGNSA, per germline. CDR3 coding DNA: TGTGCCAGCAGCTCTTTTTGGGATACGCAGTATTTT. Its protein product is CASSSFWDTQYF.

The chain links TRBV4-1 to TRBJ2-7, with 7 bases fitting TRBD1. The CDR3 is 15 residues long. J gave up 1 base and V 4 bases, and 7 bases lay outside the gene matches. Germline values: CDR1 MGHRA, CDR2 YSYEKL. DNA for the CDR3: TGCGCCAGCAGCCTAGAACCGGGACAGTCCTACGAGCAGTACTTC. Its protein is CASSLEPGQSYEQYF.

V gene TRBV29-1 combines with J gene TRBJ2-2; D is ambiguous. In germline, CDR1 is SQVTM, CDR2 ANQGSEA. V lost 4 bases to trimming and J lost 5 bases, with 8 bases between them. This CDR3 region has 12 residues. CDR3 DNA: TGCAGCGTTGTATCCGGGACCGGGGAGCTGTTTTTT. Translation: CSVVSGTGELFF.

This sequence joins TRBV7-8 and TRBJ2-5; D is uncertain. TRBJ2-7 explains the end of the DNA better; the J call may be wrong. Germline V gene sequence: CDR1 SGHVS, CDR2 FQNEAQ. The CDR3 consists of 14 residues. CDR3 sequence reads: CASSPVNLVYEQYF. As DNA, the CDR3 is TGTGCCAGCAGCCCGGTAAATCTGGTCTACGAGCAGTACTTC.

J is TRBJ2-5 and V is TRBV6-5, with D uncertain. Germline CDR1 MNHEY, CDR2 SVGAGI. Deletions cut 6 bases from V and 4 bases from J, with 9 bases between. The CDR3 is made up of 12 amino acids. The CDR3 here is CASRSSSETQYF. CDR3 nucleotide sequence: TGTGCCAGCAGGAGCAGTTCAGAGACCCAGTACTTC.

The chain employs TRBV6-5 and TRBJ2-7; D is undetermined. This CDR3 spans 13 amino acids. V lost 5 bases, J lost 0 bases, and 8 bases lay in between. CDR1 and CDR2 from the germline V gene are MNHEY and SVGAGI. The CDR3 here is CASSPGFSYEQYF. For the CDR3, the DNA is TGTGCCAGCAGTCCCGGGTTCTCCTACGAGCAGTACTTC.

As to this clone: The sample contains more than one DNA sequence encoding this CDR3. The chain recombines TRBV4-2 with TRBJ2-1; 14 positions match TRBD2. The CDR3 is 18 amino acids. From germline, CDR1 is LGHNA and CDR2 YNFKEQ. Trimming at V came to 0 bases and at J to 6 bases, leaving 7 bases not matched to a gene. The CDR3 DNA is TGTGCCAGCAGCCAAGATGGGACTAGCGGGGGCCCTATCAATGAGCAGTTCTTC. Encoded protein: CASSQDGTSGGPINEQFF.

The V and J genes are TRBV7-9 and TRBJ2-1; 7 bases align to TRBD2. The CDR3 has 16 residues. The V gene's germline CDR1 is SEHNR and CDR2 FQNEAQ (reference sequence). V dropped 3 bases and J dropped 3; count of bases not matched to a gene: 8. DNA for the CDR3: TGTGCCAGCAGCTTGGCGGGGAGGGGAGTCTACAATGAGCAGTTCTTC. The encoded protein is CASSLAGRGVYNEQFF.

The chain is built from TRBV23-1 and TRBJ2-7; 10 bases line up with TRBD1. TRBV23-1 carries the ORF label, with uncertain function. With 8 bases clipped from V and 7 bases from J, the junction kept 8 bases outside the gene matches. This CDR3 has 13 residues. The CDR3: CASAGTGAKEQYF. In DNA form, the CDR3 reads TGCGCCAGCGCCGGGACAGGGGCAAAGGAGCAGTACTTC.

The chain joins TRBV11-2 to TRBJ2-3; 9 nucleotides agree with TRBD2. The CDR3 length is 16 residues. V dropped 3 bases and J dropped 2; count of bases not matched to a gene: 6. CDR1 and CDR2 (germline): SGHAT, FQNNGV. CDR3 nucleotides: TGTGCCAGCAGCTTGGGGAGCGGGGGGCCCACAGATACGCAGTATTTT. This codes for CASSLGSGGPTDTQYF. Using reference TRBV11-2 and TRBJ2-3 for the parts outside the CDR3, the full variable domain is EAGVAQSPRYKIIEKRQSVAFWCNPISGHATLYWYQQILGQGPKLLIQFQNNGVVDDSQLPKDRFSAERLKGVDSTLKIQPAKLEDSAVYLCASSLGSGGPTDTQYFGPGTRLTVL.

The chain couples TRBV2 to TRBJ2-2; D unclear. This CDR3 is built from 16 residues. The germline gives CDR1 SNHLY, CDR2 FYNNEI. Trimming removed 2 bases from V and 4 bases from J, with 14 bases in between. This CDR3 is CASSELSSSVTGELFF. The CDR3 DNA follows: TGTGCCAGCAGTGAATTGAGTAGTAGTGTCACCGGGGAGCTGTTTTTT.

J is TRBJ2-5 and V is TRBV7-9, with D possibly matching TRBD2 (6 bases). The closer fit of TRBJ2-7 to the DNA end suggests the J call may be wrong. CDR1 is SEHNR, CDR2 FQNEAQ, per germline (reference sequence). This CDR3 has 13 amino acids. The CDR3 coding sequence is TGTGCCGTTGGGGGGTTTGGCTCCTACGAGCAGTACTTC. This encodes CAVGGFGSYEQYF.

V gene TRBV30 combines with J gene TRBJ1-4; perhaps TRBD1 as D (6 bases). The germline V gene has CDR1 GTSNPN and CDR2 SVGIG (reference sequence). The CDR3 contains 13 residues. Between the trimmed V and J ends, which lost 1 base and 8 bases, there was a span of 11 bases. The CDR3 loop is CAWSGGGLEKLFF. The CDR3 DNA reads as TGTGCCTGGAGTGGCGGGGGCTTGGAAAAACTGTTTTTT.

CDR3 loop: CASSLAATIEQYF. CDR3 DNA sequence: TGTGCCAGCAGTTTAGCGGCAACTATAGAGCAGTACTTC. V and J are TRBV27 and TRBJ2-7; no clear D gene. This CDR3 is built from 13 residues. V lost 2 bases, J lost 7 bases, and 12 bases lay in between. The V gene's germline CDR1 is MNHEY and CDR2 SMNVEV (reference sequence).

The CDR3 here is CASSAGREQETQYF. CDR3 nucleotides: TGTGCCAGCAGCGCCGGCAGGGAGCAAGAGACCCAGTACTTC. V is TRBV7-9 and J is TRBJ2-5, with D perhaps assigned TRBD1 or TRBD2 (5 bases each). The ends were cut back, 5 bases at V and 2 bases at J, with 12 bases in the middle. Germline CDR1 SEHNR, CDR2 FQNEAQ (reference sequence). CDR3 length equals 14 residues.

This sequence joins TRBV28 and TRBJ2-7, with TRBD1 matching over 10 bases. The CDR3 length is 14 residues. In germline, CDR1 is MDHEN, CDR2 SYDVKM. J lost 4 bases, V lost 3 bases, and 3 bases had no gene match. The CDR3 DNA is TGTGCCAGCAGTTTCCCGGGACAGGGGTACGAGCAGTACTTC. Translation gives CASSFPGQGYEQYF.

The chain has TRBV11-2 and TRBJ2-2; no reliable D call. The V gene's germline CDR1 is SGHAT and CDR2 FQNNGV. The CDR3 contains 13 residues. V was shortened by 5 bases and J by 5 bases, with 9 bases between the two germline ends. CDR3 in DNA: TGTGCCAGCAGCAACGGACCAACCGGGGAGCTGTTTTTT. This gives the protein CASSNGPTGELFF.

The chain links TRBV25-1 to TRBJ2-5; D gene uncertain. The CDR3 length is 12 residues. Trimming left V 7 bases short and J 5 bases short, with 11 bases between. Germline-derived CDR1 and CDR2 are MGHDK and SYGVNS. CDR3 nucleotide sequence: TGTGCCAGCAACAGAGGCTTGGAGACCCAGTACTTC. Translated, it gives CASNRGLETQYF.

This clone was observed once. CDR3 nucleotides: TGTGCCAGCAGTACCCGGGTCTCTAGCACAGATACGCAGTATTTT. This codes for CASSTRVSSTDTQYF. V gene TRBV6-5 combines with J gene TRBJ2-3, with D hard to call. The germline V gene has CDR1 MNHEY and CDR2 SVGAGI. V was trimmed by 5 bases and J by 0 bases, leaving 12 bases between them. There are 15 residues in the CDR3.

This chain uses TRBV28 with TRBJ2-6; D remains unclear. V lost 2 bases to trimming and J lost 0 bases, with 5 bases between them. Germline values: CDR1 MDHEN, CDR2 SYDVKM. The CDR3 length is 15 residues. This chain's CDR3 is CASSLVLSGANVLTF. The CDR3 DNA is TGTGCCAGCAGTTTAGTCCTCTCTGGGGCCAACGTCCTGACTTTC.

The chain recombines TRBV4-2 with TRBJ2-1; D may be TRBD2 (6 bases). Germline V gene data show CDR1 as LGHNA and CDR2 as YNFKEQ. The CDR3 runs 15 residues. V was pared by 1 base and J by 6 bases, with 13 bases between. CDR3 nucleotide sequence: TGTGCCAGCAGCCAAGCTCCGCGGGGTTCCAATGAGCAGTTCTTC. Its translation: CASSQAPRGSNEQFF.

This clone was seen more than once but under ten times. The gene calls are TRBV28 and TRBJ2-7; TRBD1 agrees at 7 bases. The CDR3 loop spans 13 amino acids. In germline, CDR1 is MDHEN, CDR2 SYDVKM. V lost 10 bases to trimming and J lost 2 bases; unmatched junction nucleotides: 8. The CDR3 nucleotides are TGTGCCACCCTCGGACAGGTTGCCTACGAGCAGTACTTC. This encodes CATLGQVAYEQYF.

The CDR3 loop is CASSQRTEETQYF. The CDR3 DNA follows: TGTGCCAGCAGCCAACGGACAGAAGAGACCCAGTACTTC. J is TRBJ2-5 and V is TRBV7-8; perhaps TRBD1 as D (6 bases). The V end lost 5 bases, the J end lost 3 bases, and 10 bases lay between the germline ends. CDR3 length: 13 amino acids. CDR1 is SGHVS and CDR2 is FQNEAQ in the germline V gene.

J is TRBJ2-7 and V is TRBV29-1; no definite D call. V lost 2 bases to trimming and J lost 2 bases, with 10 bases between them. The germline gives CDR1 SQVTM, CDR2 ANQGSEA. The CDR3 is 13 residues long. CDR3 bases: TGCAGCGTTGAAACATACCCGCCCTACGAGCAGTACTTC. It translates to CSVETYPPYEQYF.

The chain uses TRBV5-1 and TRBJ2-5; TRBD1 or TRBD2 may be the D gene (6 bases each). CDR3 length equals 15 residues. V lost 5 bases and J lost 4, with 18 bases in between. Germline V gives CDR1 SGHRS, CDR2 YFSETQ. CDR3 loop: CASRRLGGLLETQYF. CDR3 sequence (DNA): TGCGCCAGCAGGCGCCTAGGGGGGCTTTTAGAGACCCAGTACTTC.

The CDR3, as DNA: TGTGCCAGCAGCTTAGTTGGCGGGTCCTTAGCCAAAAACATTCAGTACTTC. Encoded protein: CASSLVGGSLAKNIQYF. The chain is built from TRBV7-2 and TRBJ2-4; tentatively, D is TRBD2 (5 bases). Trimming removed 1 base from V and 0 bases from J, with 13 bases in between. CDR1 is SGHTA, CDR2 FQGNSA, per germline. The CDR3 loop spans 17 amino acids. The entire variable domain, with the rest obtained from reference TRBV7-2 and TRBJ2-4, is as follows: GAGVSQSPSNKVTEKGKDVELRCDPISGHTALYWYRQSLGQGLEFLIYFQGNSAPDKSGLPSDRFSAERTGGSVSTLTIQRTQQEDSAVYLCASSLVGGSLAKNIQYFGAGTRLSVL.

This CDR3 is CASSPTSGSYNEQFF. The CDR3 DNA reads as TGTGCCAGCAGCCCGACTAGCGGATCTTACAATGAGCAGTTCTTC. The chain couples TRBV7-3 to TRBJ2-1, with 9 bases that match TRBD2. In germline, CDR1 is SGHTA, CDR2 FQGTGA. The length of the CDR3 is 15 residues. J gave up 4 bases and V 5 bases, and 6 bases lay outside the gene matches.

The rearrangement links TRBV28 to TRBJ2-2; 8 nucleotides agree with TRBD1. Germline V gene lookup returns CDR1 MDHEN and CDR2 SYDVKM. CDR3 length: 15 amino acids. V was pared by 4 bases and J by 2 bases, with 3 bases of the junction left unmatched. CDR3 sequence: CASSYRGDNTGELFF. For the CDR3, the DNA is TGTGCCAGCAGTTACAGGGGGGACAACACCGGGGAGCTGTTTTTT.

The chain combines TRBV28 with TRBJ2-5, with 7 bases lining up with TRBD1. Germline V gives CDR1 MDHEN, CDR2 SYDVKM. The CDR3 loop spans 14 amino acids. After removal of 3 bases from V and 2 bases from J, the junction contained 3 bases not matched to a gene. CDR3 in DNA: TGTGCCAGCAGTTTTGAGGGGGCGCAAGAGACCCAGTACTTC. It is translated as CASSFEGAQETQYF.